Listed here are 21 T cell receptor beta chains from one sample, sequenced in a study of T cell clones after liver transplantation. The protocol was immunoSEQ multiplex PCR, while the TCRdb copy is restricted to in-frame clones and leaves out a portion. The repertoire holds 55,000 to 75,000 clones, with approximately 63% as singletons. The input for sequencing was CD4+ T cells from blood, taken at the approximately 16-month timepoint. Receptors were obtained from a human patient who received a liver transplant. Some T cells may be graft donor cells.

This chain joins TRBV13 and TRBJ1-1; no reliable D call. There are 14 residues in the CDR3. Trimming took off 2 bases at V and 7 bases at J, with 14 bases between the two ends. Germline V lookup: CDR1 PRHDT, CDR2 FYEKMQ (reference sequence). The CDR3 nucleotides read TGTGCCAGCAGCTTAAGTCCAGCGCGCCGTGAAGCTTTCTTT. Its protein is CASSLSPARREAFF.

The CDR3 nucleotides are TGCAGCGTTGCGTCCCCCGGGGAGCTGTTTTTT. Its translation is CSVASPGELFF. The rearrangement links TRBV29-1 to TRBJ2-2; D call uncertain. Per the germline V gene, CDR1 is SQVTM and CDR2 is ANQGSEA. V lost 4 bases, J lost 6 bases, and 6 bases lay in between. CDR3 length: 11 amino acids.

The rearrangement links TRBV6-1 to TRBJ2-3; D may be TRBD2 (5 bases). Germline V CDR1 and CDR2: MNHNS, SASEGT. Trimming cost V 2 bases and J 0 bases, with 9 bases left between them. The CDR3 loop spans 15 amino acids. CDR3 in DNA: TGTGCCAGCAGTGAAAGACTATCTAGCACAGATACGCAGTATTTT. Its translation: CASSERLSSTDTQYF.

The rearrangement links TRBV5-4 to TRBJ2-1, with D unresolved. The V gene lost 2 bases and the J gene lost 2 bases, with 2 bases spanning the gap. This CDR3 has 12 amino acids. The germline CDR1 and CDR2 sequences are SGHNT and YYREEE (reference sequence). CDR3 nucleotides: TGTGCCAGCAGCTTTCCCTACAATGAGCAGTTCTTC. This sequence encodes CASSFPYNEQFF. Full variable domain (missing parts from reference TRBV5-4 and TRBJ2-1): ETGVTQSPTHLIKTRGQQVTLRCSSQSGHNTVSWYQQALGQGPQFIFQYYREEENGRGNFPPRFSGLQFPNYSSELNVNALELDDSALYLCASSFPYNEQFFGPGTRLTVL.

V and J are TRBV6-1 and TRBJ2-5; 9 bases are a match to TRBD2. Per germline, CDR1 MNHNS and CDR2 SASEGT. The CDR3 totals 14 residues. With 6 bases clipped from V and 4 bases from J, the junction kept 6 bases outside the gene matches. The CDR3: CASRVAGVGETQYF. Written as DNA, the CDR3 is TGTGCCAGCAGGGTAGCGGGAGTTGGAGAGACCCAGTACTTC.

The rearrangement links TRBV5-6 to TRBJ2-7; D is possibly TRBD2 (6 bases). The CDR3 runs 14 residues. The germline gives CDR1 SGHDT, CDR2 YYEEEE. Between the trimmed V and J ends, which lost 4 bases and 5 bases, there was a span of 16 bases. The CDR3: CASSPPGGINEQYV. The DNA for the CDR3 is TGTGCCAGCAGCCCCCCCGGCGGGATAAACGAGCAGTACGTC.

This sequence joins TRBV29-1 and TRBJ1-4, with unresolved D. Germline CDR1 is SQVTM and CDR2 is ANQGSEA. V gave up 6 bases and J gave up 4 bases, with 12 bases separating them. The CDR3 loop spans 13 amino acids. For the CDR3, the DNA is TGCAGCGTCACCGCGGGGAGTAATGAAAAACTGTTTTTT. It codes for CSVTAGSNEKLFF.

This sequence joins TRBV2 and TRBJ2-3, with TRBD1 matching over 7 bases. CDR3 size: 15 residues. CDR1 SNHLY and CDR2 FYNNEI come from the germline V gene. V lost 4 bases to trimming and J lost 2 bases; unmatched junction nucleotides: 6. The DNA of the CDR3 is TGTGCCAGCAGTGCTATGGGACAGACCACAGATACGCAGTATTTT. Translating it yields CASSAMGQTTDTQYF.

The chain's CDR3 is CASSSGQPYGYTF. CDR3 nucleotides: TGTGCCAGCAGTTCGGGACAGCCCTATGGCTACACCTTC. This sequence joins TRBV28 and TRBJ1-2, with 7 positions matching TRBD1. This CDR3 is 13 amino acids long. CDR1 and CDR2 (germline): MDHEN, SYDVKM. V trimming: 4 bases; J trimming: 4 bases; junction bases outside the gene matches: 3.

The genes are TRBV6-1 and TRBJ2-7; TRBD1 matches 7 bases. V shed 6 bases, J shed 3 bases, and the junction held 8 bases outside the gene matches. CDR1 and CDR2 from the germline V gene are MNHNS and SASEGT. CDR3 length: 14 amino acids. The CDR3 nucleotides read TGTGCCAGCAGCCTGACTCAGGGGGACTACGAGCAGTACGTC. It encodes CASSLTQGDYEQYV.

This clone has just one count. The chain joins TRBV5-1 to TRBJ2-3; D not resolved. V lost 4 bases and J lost 4, with 10 bases in between. Germline-derived CDR1 and CDR2 are SGHRS and YFSETQ. There are 13 residues in the CDR3. CDR3: CASSDALADTQYF. DNA for the CDR3: TGCGCCAGCAGCGATGCACTGGCAGATACGCAGTATTTT.

The chain recombines TRBV9 with TRBJ1-1, with 7 bases lining up with TRBD1. The germline CDR1 and CDR2 sequences are SGDLS and YYNGEE. V gave up 4 bases and J gave up 7 bases; unmatched junction bases: 7. This CDR3 contains 13 residues. Here the CDR3 DNA reads TGTGCCAGCAGCCATTCACGACAGGGTGAAGCTTTCTTT. Its protein is CASSHSRQGEAFF.

With respect to this clone: One junction end does not reproduce the germline sequence, and a read error may be involved. The chain carries TRBV6-6 and TRBJ1-5, with 9 bases identical to TRBD1. This CDR3 has 13 residues. Germline V gene lookup returns CDR1 MNHNY and CDR2 SVGAGI (reference sequence). The CDR3 coding sequence is TGTGCCAGCAGCCGATTAACCGGGACAGGGTCCAATTTT. Protein: CASSRLTGTGSNF.

The chain employs TRBV2 and TRBJ2-1; 7 positions agree with TRBD2. The CDR3 sequence is 14 residues long. Trimming took 1 base from V and 5 from J; bases not matched to a gene: 2. Germline values: CDR1 SNHLY, CDR2 FYNNEI. The chain's CDR3 is CASSEGRGDNEQFF. The DNA of the CDR3 is TGTGCCAGCAGTGAAGGCCGGGGGGACAATGAGCAGTTCTTC.

The V and J genes are TRBV11-2 and TRBJ1-5, with D perhaps TRBD1 (6 bases). The CDR3 covers 18 residues. V dropped 1 base and J dropped 3 bases, with 19 bases sitting between them. Per germline, CDR1 SGHAT and CDR2 FQNNGV. CDR3 DNA sequence: TGTGCCAGCAGCTTAGGAAAGACAGGTTCCCTTAACAATCAGCCCCAGCATTTT. This sequence encodes CASSLGKTGSLNNQPQHF.

J is TRBJ2-3 and V is TRBV28; D might be TRBD1 (5 bases). CDR1 and CDR2 from the germline V gene are MDHEN and SYDVKM. The CDR3 totals 14 residues. The V end was cut by 0 bases, the J end by 6 bases, with 10 bases between. The CDR3: CASSLWQGTDTQYF. In nucleotides, the CDR3 is TGTGCCAGCAGTTTATGGCAGGGTACCGATACGCAGTATTTT.

This chain joins TRBV5-4 and TRBJ2-3; D assignment may be TRBD1 or TRBD2 (5 bases each). The CDR3 covers 14 residues. The V end lost 6 bases, the J end lost 3 bases, and 14 bases lay between the germline ends. Looked up from germline, CDR1 is SGHNT and CDR2 is YYREEE (reference sequence). CDR3 nucleotides: TGTGCCAGCACTGAGGGGCGGCGTACAGATACGCAGTATTTT. As protein: CASTEGRRTDTQYF.

This chain uses TRBV7-9 with TRBJ1-4, with 9 positions matching TRBD1. Per the germline V gene, CDR1 is SEHNR and CDR2 is FQNEAQ (reference sequence). The CDR3 consists of 14 residues. V trimming: 5 bases; J trimming: 4 bases; junction bases outside the gene matches: 2. CDR3 in amino acids: CASSQGQGNEKLFF. For the CDR3, the DNA is TGTGCCAGCAGCCAGGGACAGGGTAATGAAAAACTGTTTTTT.

This chain uses TRBV7-2 with TRBJ1-4; weak D call: TRBD1 (5 bases). CDR1 is SGHTA and CDR2 is FQGNSA in the germline V gene. The CDR3 runs 14 residues. V was shortened by 4 bases and J by 6 bases, with 12 bases between the two germline ends. This chain's CDR3 is CASSSRVWDEKLFF. CDR3 nucleotides: TGTGCCAGCAGCTCCAGGGTATGGGATGAAAAACTGTTTTTT.

This sequence joins TRBV6-1 and TRBJ1-2; D call uncertain. Per the germline V gene, CDR1 is MNHNS and CDR2 is SASEGT. Deletions cut 1 base from V and 8 bases from J, with 11 bases between. There are 13 residues in the CDR3. The CDR3 region is CASSEVLSRGYTF. CDR3 bases: TGTGCCAGCAGTGAAGTTTTAAGCAGGGGCTACACCTTC.

This clone was seen more than once but under ten times. The chain employs TRBV7-2 and TRBJ2-7; weak D call: TRBD2 (6 bases). V dropped 3 bases and J dropped 7 bases, with 10 bases sitting between them. Germline V gene sequence: CDR1 SGHTA, CDR2 FQGNSA. This CDR3 has 12 residues. The CDR3 DNA reads as TGTGCCAGCAGCTTGGGGGGTTGGGAGCAGTACTTC. Translated, it gives CASSLGGWEQYF.